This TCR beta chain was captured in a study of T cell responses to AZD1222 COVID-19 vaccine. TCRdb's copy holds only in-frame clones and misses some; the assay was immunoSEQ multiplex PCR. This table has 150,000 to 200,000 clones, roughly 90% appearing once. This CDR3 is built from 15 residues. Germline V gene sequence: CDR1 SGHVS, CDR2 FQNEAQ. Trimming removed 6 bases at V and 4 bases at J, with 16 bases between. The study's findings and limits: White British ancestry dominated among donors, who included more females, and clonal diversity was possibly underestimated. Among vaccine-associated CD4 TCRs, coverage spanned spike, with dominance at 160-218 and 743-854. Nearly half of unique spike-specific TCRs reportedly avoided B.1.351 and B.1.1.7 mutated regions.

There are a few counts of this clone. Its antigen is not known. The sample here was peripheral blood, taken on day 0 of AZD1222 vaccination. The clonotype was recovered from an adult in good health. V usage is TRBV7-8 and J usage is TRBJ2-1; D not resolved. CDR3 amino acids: CASSYTGFEYNEQFF. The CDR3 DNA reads TGTGCCAGCAGTTATACCGGTTTCGAATACAATGAGCAGTTCTTC.